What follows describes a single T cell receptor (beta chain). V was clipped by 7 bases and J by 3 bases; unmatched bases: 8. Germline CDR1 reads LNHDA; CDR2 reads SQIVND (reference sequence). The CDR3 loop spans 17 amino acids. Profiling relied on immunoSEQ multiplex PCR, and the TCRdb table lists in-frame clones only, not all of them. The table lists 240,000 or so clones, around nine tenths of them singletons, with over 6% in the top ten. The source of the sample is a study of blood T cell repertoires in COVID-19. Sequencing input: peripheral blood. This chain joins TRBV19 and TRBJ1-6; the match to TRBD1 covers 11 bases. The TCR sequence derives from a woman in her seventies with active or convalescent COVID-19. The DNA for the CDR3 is TGTGCCAGTATCGGACAGGGGGCCGGAGGCTATAATTCACCCCTCCACTTT. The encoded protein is CASIGQGAGGYNSPLHF.